These 32 T cell receptor beta chains were all obtained from the same sample, sequenced in a study of cytomegalovirus exposure and HLA in healthy donors. The PCR ran on 60 Vbeta and 13 Jbeta primers. TCRdb's table, derived via immunoSEQ multiplex PCR, lists solely in-frame clones and lacks some. The sample yields 100,000 to 150,000 clones, around 70% seen once. The specimen sequenced was PBMCs. The origin of the receptors is a male donor in good health and CMV-seronegative.

This clone has more than one count but fewer than ten. The CDR3 DNA sequence: TGCGCCAGCAGTCGCGGACAGGGGGTAAGTCAGCCCCAGCATTTT. Translation: CASSRGQGVSQPQHF. V usage is TRBV10-1 and J usage is TRBJ1-5; 10 bases fit TRBD1. CDR1 WNHNN and CDR2 SYGVQD come from the germline V gene (reference sequence). The CDR3 is 15 residues long. V gave up 5 bases and J gave up 6 bases; unmatched junction bases: 7.

The chain recombines TRBV11-2 with TRBJ2-3; TRBD2 might be the D (6 bases). Germline V gene data show CDR1 as SGHAT and CDR2 as FQNNGV. Trimming shortened V by 4 bases and J by 0 bases, and 11 bases separated the two germline ends. This CDR3 comprises 15 residues. The CDR3 DNA is TGTGCCAGCAGCTCCGGACTACCTAGCACAGATACGCAGTATTTT. It encodes CASSSGLPSTDTQYF.

This sequence joins TRBV7-6 and TRBJ2-5, with D possibly TRBD2 on 5 matching bases. The better agreement between TRBJ2-7 and the DNA end casts doubt on the J call. This CDR3 region has 17 residues. Per the germline V gene, CDR1 is SGHVS and CDR2 is FNYEAQ. DNA for the CDR3: TGTGCCAGCAGCTGTCCCCAGGAGGCAGGACCTCTCTACGAGCAGTACTTC. Amino acid sequence: CASSCPQEAGPLYEQYF.

The V and J genes are TRBV7-8 and TRBJ1-3, with D possibly matching TRBD1 (6 bases). The CDR3 runs to 17 residues. The V gene lost 9 bases and the J gene lost 2 bases, with 23 bases spanning the gap. Germline V lookup: CDR1 SGHVS, CDR2 FQNEAQ. This CDR3 is CASRGDTAKEPGNTIYF. The CDR3 region has the DNA TGTGCCAGTCGGGGGGACACTGCTAAGGAACCTGGAAACACCATATATTTT.

This sequence joins TRBV18 and TRBJ2-2; 9 nucleotides agree with TRBD1. There are 16 residues in the CDR3. In germline, CDR1 is KGHSH, CDR2 LQKENI. Losses at the gene ends were 1 base for V and 4 bases for J; bases not matched to a gene: 4. This chain's CDR3 is CASSPQRDRATGELFF. Written as DNA, the CDR3 is TGTGCCAGCTCACCACAACGGGACAGGGCCACCGGGGAGCTGTTTTTT.

The chain couples TRBV4-1 to TRBJ1-4, with 11 bases aligning to TRBD1. The CDR3 has 15 amino acids. The V gene end was trimmed by 1 base and the J gene end by 6 bases; junction bases not matched to a gene: 1. Germline CDR1 MGHRA, CDR2 YSYEKL. This chain's CDR3 is CASSQVGQGDEKLFF. In DNA form, the CDR3 reads TGCGCCAGCAGCCAAGTGGGACAGGGGGATGAAAAACTGTTTTTT.

This chain connects TRBV6-1 to TRBJ2-7; TRBD2 matches 8 bases. Losses at the gene ends were 1 base for V and 4 bases for J; bases not matched to a gene: 9. Germline values: CDR1 MNHNS, CDR2 SASEGT. The CDR3 is 16 amino acids. The DNA of the CDR3 is TGTGCCAGCAGTGAAGGCGGGCTAGCGGGTCTATACGAGCAGTACTTC. Translating it yields CASSEGGLAGLYEQYF.

V is TRBV7-9 and J is TRBJ1-1; D gene ambiguous. This CDR3 has 13 amino acids. Germline CDR1 SEHNR, CDR2 FQNEAQ (reference sequence). With 2 bases removed from V and 4 bases from J, the gap between germline ends came to 8 bases. The CDR3 is CASSLIIGTEAFF. As DNA, the CDR3 is TGTGCCAGCAGCTTAATCATCGGCACTGAAGCTTTCTTT.

This chain joins TRBV5-5 and TRBJ1-3, with 7 nucleotides matching TRBD1. Germline CDR1 reads SGHKS; CDR2 reads YYEKEE (reference sequence). The CDR3 runs 16 residues. V dropped 3 bases and J dropped 2; count of bases not matched to a gene: 8. CDR3 sequence reads: CASSSLRGTAGNTIYF. The CDR3 DNA sequence: TGTGCCAGCAGCTCCCTTAGAGGGACAGCTGGAAACACCATATATTTT.

The V call is TRBV30, the J call TRBJ1-2; the D gene is possibly TRBD1 (6 bases). V lost 2 bases and J 9 bases, leaving 16 bases between the germline ends. Germline CDR1 reads GTSNPN; CDR2 reads SVGIG (reference sequence). The CDR3 runs 13 residues. The CDR3 here is CAWSQGNSGRYTF. The CDR3 nucleotides are TGTGCCTGGAGTCAGGGGAACTCCGGCCGCTACACCTTC.

A single count supports this clone. The chain carries TRBV6-1 and TRBJ2-3; 9 positions match TRBD1. Germline CDR1 and CDR2: MNHNS and SASEGT. There are 14 residues in the CDR3. V shed 6 bases and J 2 bases; nucleotides not matched to a gene: 3. The CDR3 DNA is TGTGCCAGCAGAAGGACAGGGGTCACAGATACGCAGTATTTT. Translation gives CASRRTGVTDTQYF.

This clone came up a few times. Other DNA sequences within the sample encode an identical CDR3. The chain employs TRBV7-2 and TRBJ1-5, with a possible D match to TRBD1 (5 bases). V was cut by 4 bases and J by 3 bases, with 10 bases left in between. In germline, CDR1 is SGHTA, CDR2 FQGNSA. The CDR3 consists of 14 residues. CDR3 in amino acids: CASSSDRVNQPQHF. The DNA for the CDR3 is TGTGCCAGCAGCTCCGACAGAGTCAATCAGCCCCAGCATTTT.

This clone was detected a few times. The V call is TRBV5-1, the J call TRBJ2-7; 7 bases align to TRBD1. Germline CDR1 SGHRS, CDR2 YFSETQ. V shed 0 bases and J 7 bases; nucleotides not matched to a gene: 7. This CDR3 is 14 amino acids long. CDR3 sequence (DNA): TGCGCCAGCAGCTTGGACAGGGGCAGGGGGGAGCAGTACTTC. The encoded protein is CASSLDRGRGEQYF. The variable domain in full, completed from reference TRBV5-1 and TRBJ2-7, reads KAGVTQTPRYLIKTRGQQVTLSCSPISGHRSVSWYQQTPGQGLQFLFEYFSETQRNKGNFPGRFSGRQFSNSRSEMNVSTLELGDSALYLCASSLDRGRGEQYFGPGTRLTVT.

J is TRBJ2-2 and V is TRBV2; 9 bases line up with TRBD1. The J segment lost 4 bases and the V segment lost 5 bases, leaving 14 bases of the junction unmatched. CDR1 and CDR2 from the germline V gene are SNHLY and FYNNEI. The CDR3 is 18 amino acids. The CDR3 nucleotides are TGTGCCAGCAGTACCGACAGGGGGTCCTCCGGAGGCACCGGGGAGCTGTTTTTT. Translating it yields CASSTDRGSSGGTGELFF.

This chain joins TRBV7-8 and TRBJ1-2; TRBD1 matches at 9 bases. Germline V gene lookup returns CDR1 SGHVS and CDR2 FQNEAQ. CDR3 length: 15 amino acids. The trim removed 1 base at V and 8 bases at J, leaving 8 bases unmatched. The CDR3 sequence: CASSLDIQGAEGYTF. CDR3 coding DNA: TGTGCCAGCAGCTTAGACATACAGGGGGCGGAAGGCTACACCTTC. The full variable domain, its missing parts supplied by reference TRBV7-8 and TRBJ1-2, is GAGVSQSPRYKVAKRGQDVALRCDPISGHVSLFWYQQALGQGPEFLTYFQNEAQLDKSGLPSDRFFAERPEGSVSTLKIQRTQQEDSAVYLCASSLDIQGAEGYTFGSGTRLTVV.

V and J are TRBV4-2 and TRBJ2-1; a weak D match, TRBD1 (6 bases). Germline V gene sequence: CDR1 LGHNA, CDR2 YNFKEQ. Trimming shortened V by 4 bases and J by 8 bases, and 18 bases separated the two germline ends. The CDR3 loop spans 15 amino acids. CDR3 sequence (DNA): TGTGCCAGCAGCCCCAGGGGCAGGGTAATCGATGAGCAGTTCTTC. Translated: CASSPRGRVIDEQFF.

V usage is TRBV11-1 and J usage is TRBJ2-1; tentatively, D is TRBD2 (6 bases). V shed 5 bases and J shed 5 bases, with 19 bases lying between them. This CDR3 region has 16 residues. CDR1 is SGHAT and CDR2 is FQDESV in the germline V gene (reference sequence). The CDR3: CASSLPGVMNHNEQFF. DNA of the CDR3: TGTGCCAGCAGCCTACCGGGGGTTATGAACCACAATGAGCAGTTCTTC.

This clone has a handful of counts. The CDR3 loop reads CASGGKAYGYTF. DNA for the CDR3: TGTGCCAGCGGGGGGAAAGCCTATGGCTACACCTTC. This chain uses TRBV9 with TRBJ1-2, with a weak D call TRBD1 (5 bases). V was pared by 7 bases and J by 4 bases, with 11 bases between. The CDR3 is 12 amino acids. Germline CDR1 reads SGDLS; CDR2 reads YYNGEE.

This rearrangement joins TRBV19 to TRBJ1-2; 11 bases map to TRBD1. V trimming: 3 bases; J trimming: 3 bases; junction bases outside the gene matches: 0. The CDR3 runs to 14 residues. CDR1 is LNHDA and CDR2 is SQIVND in the germline V gene (reference sequence). CDR3 nucleotide sequence: TGTGCCAGTAGTATGGGACAGGGGGACTATGGCTACACCTTC. Protein product: CASSMGQGDYGYTF. Drawing the rest from reference TRBV19 and TRBJ1-2, the complete variable domain is DGGITQSPKYLFRKEGQNVTLSCEQNLNHDAMYWYRQDPGQGLRLIYYSQIVNDFQKGDIAEGYSVSREKKESFPLTVTSAQKNPTAFYLCASSMGQGDYGYTFGSGTRLTVV.

The V call is TRBV28, the J call TRBJ1-5; TRBD1 might be the D (6 bases). V was shortened by 4 bases and J by 3 bases, with 13 bases between the two germline ends. The CDR3 spans 15 residues. The V gene's germline CDR1 is MDHEN and CDR2 SYDVKM. The CDR3 coding sequence is TGTGCCAGCAGTTCACAGGGTTGGGACAATCAGCCCCAGCATTTT. The encoded protein is CASSSQGWDNQPQHF. The whole variable domain, remainder taken from reference TRBV28 and TRBJ1-5, is DVKVTQSSRYLVKRTGEKVFLECVQDMDHENMFWYRQDPGLGLRLIYFSYDVKMKEKGDIPEGYSVSREKKERFSLILESASTNQTSMYLCASSSQGWDNQPQHFGDGTRLSIL.

This clone was seen once. This chain links TRBV6-5 with TRBJ1-1; TRBD1 aligns across 8 bases. There are 13 residues in the CDR3. Trimming at V came to 5 bases and at J to 10 bases, leaving 9 bases not matched to a gene. From germline, CDR1 is MNHEY and CDR2 SVGAGI. For the CDR3, the DNA is TGTGCCAGCAGTCCTGGACAGGGAGGTAGAGCTTTCTTT. This translates into CASSPGQGGRAFF.

This clone has a single count. The chain is built from TRBV4-3 and TRBJ2-2, with D possibly TRBD1 on 5 matching bases. The ends were cut back, 0 bases at V and 5 bases at J, with 10 bases in the middle. The germline gives CDR1 LGHNA, CDR2 YSLEER. The CDR3 has 15 residues. CDR3 nucleotides: TGCGCCAGCAGCCAAGATCAGGGCTGGACCGGGGAGCTGTTTTTT. Protein: CASSQDQGWTGELFF.

The V gene is TRBV7-3, the J gene TRBJ2-1; 7 bases are a match to TRBD2. Germline V gives CDR1 SGHTA, CDR2 FQGTGA. The CDR3 totals 18 residues. Trimming removed 0 bases from V and 0 bases from J; junction bases left unmatched: 8. CDR3 region: CASSLTFGRGSSYNEQFF. The CDR3 coding sequence is TGTGCCAGCAGCTTAACGTTCGGGCGGGGGAGCTCCTACAATGAGCAGTTCTTC.

The rearrangement links TRBV4-3 to TRBJ1-4; tentative D call: TRBD1 (6 bases). Germline values: CDR1 LGHNA, CDR2 YSLEER. The length of the CDR3 is 15 residues. Trimming removed 0 bases at V and 8 bases at J, with 13 bases between. For the CDR3, the DNA is TGCGCCAGCAGCCAAGATTTGGGGGCAGAGGAAAAACTGTTTTTT. Amino acids: CASSQDLGAEEKLFF.

The chain carries TRBV4-2 and TRBJ2-5; no firm D call. The end of the DNA is better explained by TRBJ2-7, so the J call may be wrong. Per the germline V gene, CDR1 is LGHNA and CDR2 is YNFKEQ. The length of the CDR3 is 14 residues. CDR3 in amino acids: CASSQGYSSYEQYF. The CDR3 nucleotides read TGTGCCAGCAGCCAAGGATACAGCTCCTACGAGCAGTACTTC.

The chain is built from TRBV27 and TRBJ1-1; the D gene is possibly TRBD1 (6 bases). Deletions cut 4 bases from V and 6 bases from J, with 18 bases between. CDR1 MNHEY and CDR2 SMNVEV come from the germline V gene (reference sequence). The CDR3 has 15 amino acids. CDR3 sequence: CASSSPTGSDAEAFF. Here the CDR3 DNA reads TGTGCCAGCAGTTCCCCTACAGGGTCTGACGCTGAAGCTTTCTTT.

The genes are TRBV27 and TRBJ2-1, with 7 positions matching TRBD1. Germline-derived CDR1 and CDR2 are MNHEY and SMNVEV (reference sequence). The CDR3 has 15 residues. V lost 5 bases to trimming and J lost 8 bases; unmatched junction nucleotides: 12. CDR3 sequence: CASSPAGQGVHEQFF. As DNA, the CDR3 is TGTGCCAGCAGTCCCGCTGGGCAGGGGGTCCATGAGCAGTTCTTC.

The chain employs TRBV29-1 and TRBJ2-7; 10 bases agree with TRBD1. The V gene's germline CDR1 is SQVTM and CDR2 ANQGSEA. The trim removed 4 bases at V and 6 bases at J, leaving 6 bases unmatched. The CDR3 has 13 residues. This chain's CDR3 is CSVASGQGSEQYF. The CDR3 DNA reads TGCAGCGTTGCCTCGGGACAGGGGAGCGAGCAGTACTTC.

This clone was detected a few times. The rearrangement joins TRBV7-3 to TRBJ2-3; 7 nucleotides match TRBD1. CDR3 length: 12 residues. Trimming removed 4 bases from V and 10 bases from J; junction bases left unmatched: 5. Germline CDR1 is SGHTA and CDR2 is FQGTGA. The CDR3 spells CASSSTGQAQYF. In DNA, the CDR3 is TGTGCCAGCAGCTCGACAGGGCAAGCGCAGTATTTT. Using reference TRBV7-3 and TRBJ2-3 for the parts outside the CDR3, the full variable domain is GAGVSQTPSNKVTEKGKYVELRCDPISGHTALYWYRQSLGQGPEFLIYFQGTGAADDSGLPNDRFFAVRPEGSVSTLKIQRTERGDSAVYLCASSSTGQAQYFGPGTRLTVL.

The chain carries TRBV11-1 and TRBJ1-1, with TRBD1 identical over 10 bases. This CDR3 region has 14 residues. Trimming removed 8 bases from V and 10 bases from J; junction bases left unmatched: 13. Germline CDR1 SGHAT, CDR2 FQDESV (reference sequence). The CDR3, as DNA: TGTGCCAGCCGGGACAGGGGTCTCCCGACGGGAGCTTTCTTT. This gives the protein CASRDRGLPTGAFF.

This chain links TRBV7-2 with TRBJ2-7; D call uncertain. This CDR3 has 14 amino acids. V was cut by 1 base and J by 0 bases, with 7 bases left in between. The V gene's germline CDR1 is SGHTA and CDR2 FQGNSA. CDR3: CASSLGGTSYEQYF. The CDR3 bases are TGTGCCAGCAGCTTAGGCGGAACCTCCTACGAGCAGTACTTC.

The chain has TRBV5-4 and TRBJ2-5, with 12 bases fitting TRBD2. CDR1 and CDR2 (germline): SGHNT, YYREEE (reference sequence). There are 14 residues in the CDR3. V gave up 5 bases and J gave up 4 bases; unmatched junction bases: 3. The CDR3 nucleotides are TGTGCCAGCAGGGGGGGACTAGCGGGAGAGACCCAGTACTTC. Protein product: CASRGGLAGETQYF. The whole variable domain, filled in from reference TRBV5-4 and TRBJ2-5, reads ETGVTQSPTHLIKTRGQQVTLRCSSQSGHNTVSWYQQALGQGPQFIFQYYREEENGRGNFPPRFSGLQFPNYSSELNVNALELDDSALYLCASRGGLAGETQYFGPGTRLLVL.